A single sample is the source of the 27 T cell receptor beta chains below, sequenced in a study of blood T cell repertoires in COVID-19. The data were produced by immunoSEQ multiplex PCR, yet TCRdb's version contains in-frame clones alone and is incomplete. The sample records 200,000 to 250,000 clones, under 90% being singletons. The sequencing sample was made of peripheral blood. The receptors come from a man in his fifties or sixties who had recovered from COVID-19.

The gene calls are TRBV9 and TRBJ2-1, with a possible D match to TRBD2 (6 bases). V dropped 0 bases and J dropped 3 bases, with 13 bases sitting between them. Germline assignment: CDR1 SGDLS and CDR2 YYNGEE. The CDR3 spans 16 residues. The CDR3 spells CASSVAPGVHYNEQFF. The CDR3 region has the DNA TGTGCCAGCAGCGTAGCCCCGGGAGTGCACTACAATGAGCAGTTCTTC.

Comments on this clone: Other DNA sequences of this sample code for an identical CDR3. The gene calls are TRBV6-5 and TRBJ2-1, with unresolved D. The length of the CDR3 is 15 residues. Germline V gene lookup returns CDR1 MNHEY and CDR2 SVGAGI. Trimming took 6 bases from V and 0 from J, leaving 12 bases between them. The DNA of the CDR3 is TGTGCCAGCAGCCCCCGAGGTAGCTCCTACAATGAGCAGTTCTTC. Translation: CASSPRGSSYNEQFF.

The chain combines TRBV28 with TRBJ2-7; 8 bases map to TRBD1. J gave up 4 bases and V 5 bases, and 1 base lay outside the gene matches. The CDR3 runs to 12 residues. The germline V gene has CDR1 MDHEN and CDR2 SYDVKM. CDR3 protein: CASSDRGYEQYF. In nucleotides, the CDR3 is TGTGCCAGCAGTGACAGGGGATACGAGCAGTACTTC.

The rearrangement links TRBV6-5 to TRBJ2-7; TRBD1 might be the D (5 bases). Deletions cut 5 bases from V and 1 base from J, with 12 bases between. The CDR3 covers 14 residues. In germline, CDR1 is MNHEY, CDR2 SVGAGI. CDR3 sequence: CASSNSDRSYEQYF. The DNA of the CDR3 is TGTGCCAGCAGTAATTCTGACAGATCCTACGAGCAGTACTTC.

The chain is built from TRBV14 and TRBJ2-7; 10 positions agree with TRBD1. This CDR3 is built from 15 residues. V trimming: 3 bases; J trimming: 4 bases; junction bases outside the gene matches: 6. Germline V gene data show CDR1 as SGHDN and CDR2 as FVKESK. CDR3 sequence: CASSHRQGAFYEQYF. The CDR3 DNA sequence: TGTGCCAGCAGCCACCGACAGGGGGCTTTTTACGAGCAGTACTTC.

CDR3 protein: CASSHPGSGELFF. The CDR3 DNA follows: TGTGCCAGCAGCCACCCTGGGAGCGGGGAGCTGTTTTTT. The J gene is TRBJ2-2, the V gene TRBV4-2, with D maybe TRBD2 (5 bases). The CDR3 covers 13 residues. The V gene's germline CDR1 is LGHNA and CDR2 YNFKEQ. Trimming took 3 bases from V and 7 from J, leaving 9 bases between them.

This chain uses TRBV12-5 with TRBJ1-1; tentative D call: TRBD1 (6 bases). The CDR3 consists of 11 residues. Germline V lookup: CDR1 LGHNT, CDR2 FRNRAP. The germline V and J ends were trimmed by 1 base and 10 bases, with 7 bases remaining between them. The CDR3 nucleotides read TGTGCTAGTGGTTTGGCAGGGGTAGCTTTCTTT. It specifies CASGLAGVAFF. The complete variable domain, with remaining parts taken from reference TRBV12-5 and TRBJ1-1, reads DARVTQTPRHKVTEMGQEVTMRCQPILGHNTVFWYRQTMMQGLELLAYFRNRAPLDDSGMPKDRFSAEMPDATLATLKIQPSEPRDSAVYFCASGLAGVAFFGQGTRLTVV.

The chain combines TRBV29-1 with TRBJ2-3, with 10 bases lining up with TRBD2. After removal of 2 bases from V and 6 bases from J, the junction contained 5 bases not matched to a gene. This CDR3 has 14 amino acids. Germline-derived CDR1 and CDR2 are SQVTM and ANQGSEA. The CDR3 DNA sequence: TGCAGCGTTGAACCTAGCGGGAGTTTCGATACGCAGTATTTT. Translated: CSVEPSGSFDTQYF.

The chain has TRBV19 and TRBJ2-5, with D unresolved. The germline gives CDR1 LNHDA, CDR2 SQIVND (reference sequence). The V gene lost 4 bases and the J gene lost 2 bases, with 8 bases spanning the gap. CDR3 length: 13 residues. CDR3 coding DNA: TGTGCCAGTAGTACTGGGCCTCAAGAGACCCAGTACTTC. Amino acid sequence: CASSTGPQETQYF.

The V call is TRBV9, the J call TRBJ1-4, with a weak D call TRBD1 (5 bases). The germline V gene has CDR1 SGDLS and CDR2 YYNGEE. Trimming removed 2 bases from V and 6 bases from J, with 17 bases in between. CDR3 size: 16 residues. This CDR3 reads CASSVEPQGGHEKLFF. DNA of the CDR3: TGTGCCAGCAGCGTCGAACCCCAGGGTGGACATGAAAAACTGTTTTTT.

The CDR3 loop is CASSYSGGSNQPQHF. CDR3 coding DNA: TGTGCCAGCAGTTACTCTGGGGGCTCCAATCAGCCCCAGCATTTT. This chain links TRBV6-5 with TRBJ1-5, with D tentatively TRBD1 (6 bases). The CDR3 length is 15 residues. V was trimmed by 0 bases and J by 3 bases, leaving 9 bases between them. In germline, CDR1 is MNHEY, CDR2 SVGAGI.

This chain uses TRBV4-2 with TRBJ1-5; the D is unclear. The V end lost 0 bases, the J end lost 9 bases, and 15 bases lay between the germline ends. Germline CDR1 is LGHNA and CDR2 is YNFKEQ. This CDR3 comprises 15 residues. The CDR3 sequence is CASSQEVGAWSPQHF. The CDR3 nucleotides are TGTGCCAGCAGCCAAGAAGTGGGAGCTTGGTCGCCCCAGCATTTT.

The CDR3, as DNA: TGCGCCAGCAGGTATTCATCAGGGGGCCTTAATGAAAAACTGTTTTTT. Its protein is CASRYSSGGLNEKLFF. The chain carries TRBV4-1 and TRBJ1-4; TRBD1 matches at 8 bases. J gave up 4 bases and V 6 bases, and 10 bases lay outside the gene matches. This CDR3 region has 16 residues. The germline CDR1 and CDR2 sequences are MGHRA and YSYEKL.

The CDR3 sequence: CASSRQTGPSYEQYF. For the CDR3, the DNA is TGTGCCAGTAGTCGGCAGACAGGCCCATCCTACGAGCAGTACTTC. This chain uses TRBV19 with TRBJ2-7, with a tentative D call TRBD1 (6 bases). The V end was cut by 5 bases, the J end by 1 base, with 15 bases between. In germline, CDR1 is LNHDA, CDR2 SQIVND (reference sequence). This CDR3 is built from 15 residues.

The chain couples TRBV7-2 to TRBJ2-1; 7 bases map to TRBD2. V shed 4 bases and J 6 bases; nucleotides not matched to a gene: 6. Germline loops: CDR1 SGHTA, CDR2 FQGNSA. The CDR3 has 14 amino acids. CDR3 bases: TGTGCCAGCAGCTCCAGACTAGCCGCCAATGAGCAGTTCTTC. This codes for CASSSRLAANEQFF.

The chain couples TRBV5-1 to TRBJ2-5, with 10 bases fitting TRBD2. V lost 5 bases and J lost 5; bases outside the gene matches: 6. Germline loops: CDR1 SGHRS, CDR2 YFSETQ. This CDR3 spans 14 amino acids. The CDR3 DNA reads as TGCGCCAGCAGGAGCGGGGGGGCCGGGGAGACCCAGTACTTC. This encodes CASRSGGAGETQYF.

V and J are TRBV6-5 and TRBJ2-1; 9 nucleotides line up with TRBD2. With 8 bases clipped from V and 8 bases from J, the junction kept 13 bases outside the gene matches. Germline lookup yields CDR1 MNHEY and CDR2 SVGAGI. This CDR3 spans 15 amino acids. CDR3 region: CASSGGTSNIDEQFF. The CDR3 bases are TGTGCCAGCTCCGGAGGGACTAGCAATATAGATGAGCAGTTCTTC.

The chain couples TRBV28 to TRBJ2-2, with 11 bases aligning to TRBD1. The CDR3 sequence is 16 residues long. Germline V gives CDR1 MDHEN, CDR2 SYDVKM. Germline trimming cut 6 bases from V and 4 bases from J; bases unmatched to any gene: 7. This chain's CDR3 is CASSRDRGAGTGELFF. The CDR3 bases are TGTGCCAGCAGCCGGGACAGGGGGGCCGGCACCGGGGAGCTGTTTTTT.

The chain has TRBV6-2 or TRBV6-3 and TRBJ2-1, with 8 bases identical to TRBD2. The ends lost 6 bases at V and 6 bases at J; junction bases unmatched: 13. The CDR3 sequence is 16 residues long. CDR1 and CDR2 from the germline V gene are MNHEY and SVGEGT. The CDR3: CASSGAAGGPGNEQFF. For the CDR3, the DNA is TGTGCCAGCAGCGGCGCGGCGGGAGGACCCGGCAATGAGCAGTTCTTC.

The V and J genes are TRBV5-1 and TRBJ2-7; 10 bases are a match to TRBD2. V lost 2 bases to trimming and J lost 6 bases; unmatched junction nucleotides: 5. CDR3 length: 14 residues. Germline lookup yields CDR1 SGHRS and CDR2 YFSETQ. The CDR3 DNA reads as TGCGCCAGCAGCTTTCGAGCGGGGGGGCTCGAGCAGTACTTC. Its protein is CASSFRAGGLEQYF.

V gene TRBV29-1 combines with J gene TRBJ1-6, with 8 bases identical to TRBD1. Germline CDR1 SQVTM, CDR2 ANQGSEA. The CDR3 contains 16 residues. The junction had 9 bases not matched to a gene; V was cut back by 2 bases and J by 6 bases. The CDR3 is CSVETLDRDGNSPLHF. The CDR3 DNA reads TGCAGCGTTGAAACTCTGGACAGGGACGGTAATTCACCCCTCCACTTT.

CDR3 in amino acids: CASSPLRGGSGTGELFF. DNA for the CDR3: TGTGCCAGCAGCCCCCTTAGGGGCGGGAGTGGCACCGGGGAGCTGTTTTTT. This chain links TRBV9 with TRBJ2-2, with TRBD2 matching over 7 bases. V trimming: 4 bases; J trimming: 4 bases; junction bases outside the gene matches: 13. This CDR3 is built from 17 residues. CDR1 SGDLS and CDR2 YYNGEE come from the germline V gene.

The chain combines TRBV3-1 (or the pseudogene TRBV3-2) with TRBJ2-2; a possible D gene is TRBD2 (5 bases). The germline V gene encodes CDR1 LGHDT and CDR2 YNNKEL (reference sequence). The CDR3 totals 15 residues. V was pared by 2 bases and J by 7 bases, with 14 bases between. CDR3 amino acids: CASSQMASLYGELFF. The CDR3 nucleotides read TGTGCCAGCAGCCAAATGGCTAGCCTTTACGGGGAGCTGTTTTTT.

The rearrangement uses TRBV30 and TRBJ1-5; TRBD1 aligns across 11 bases. Unmatched junction bases numbered 14, after V lost 1 base and J lost 0 bases. Germline lookup yields CDR1 GTSNPN and CDR2 SVGIG (reference sequence). This CDR3 region has 20 residues. The CDR3 coding sequence is TGTGCCTGGAGTGGGACAGGGGGCGCATACGGAGCCAGTAGCAATCAGCCCCAGCATTTT. Protein product: CAWSGTGGAYGASSNQPQHF.

This sequence joins TRBV3-1 (or the pseudogene TRBV3-2) and TRBJ1-5; 9 nucleotides match TRBD1. The CDR3 spans 13 residues. Germline-derived CDR1 and CDR2 are LGHDT and YNNKEL (reference sequence). V shed 6 bases and J 5 bases; nucleotides not matched to a gene: 2. CDR3 in amino acids: CASSYRGHQPQHF. In nucleotides, the CDR3 is TGTGCCAGCAGTTACAGGGGGCATCAGCCCCAGCATTTT.

V usage is TRBV11-2 and J usage is TRBJ2-3, with D tentatively TRBD2 (7 bases). The CDR3 spans 15 residues. Trimming pared 1 base from V and 5 bases from J, leaving 13 bases between. Germline V gene lookup returns CDR1 SGHAT and CDR2 FQNNGV. The CDR3 loop is CASSLAGGRGDTQYF. In DNA, the CDR3 is TGTGCCAGCAGCTTAGCGGGGGGCAGGGGAGATACGCAGTATTTT.

The chain recombines TRBV5-1 with TRBJ2-3; 7 nucleotides line up with TRBD2. The junction had 4 bases not matched to a gene; V was cut back by 0 bases and J by 0 bases. The CDR3 consists of 16 residues. CDR1 and CDR2 (germline): SGHRS, YFSETQ. CDR3 loop: CASSLVPGGSTDTQYF. The CDR3 nucleotides are TGCGCCAGCAGCTTGGTTCCGGGGGGTAGCACAGATACGCAGTATTTT.